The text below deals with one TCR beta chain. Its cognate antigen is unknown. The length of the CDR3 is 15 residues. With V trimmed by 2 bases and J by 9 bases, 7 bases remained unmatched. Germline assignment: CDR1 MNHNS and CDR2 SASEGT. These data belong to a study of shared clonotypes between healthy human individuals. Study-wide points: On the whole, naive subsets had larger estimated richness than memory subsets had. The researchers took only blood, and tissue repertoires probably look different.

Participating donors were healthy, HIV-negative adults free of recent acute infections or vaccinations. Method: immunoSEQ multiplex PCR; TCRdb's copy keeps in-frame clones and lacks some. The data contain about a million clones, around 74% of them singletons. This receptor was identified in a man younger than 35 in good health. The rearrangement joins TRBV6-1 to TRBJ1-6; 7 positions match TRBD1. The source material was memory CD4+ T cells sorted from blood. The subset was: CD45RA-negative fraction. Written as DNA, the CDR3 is TGTGCCAGCAGTGAACGTAGGGGGCAGTTTTCACCCCTCCACTTT. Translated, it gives CASSERRGQFSPLHF.